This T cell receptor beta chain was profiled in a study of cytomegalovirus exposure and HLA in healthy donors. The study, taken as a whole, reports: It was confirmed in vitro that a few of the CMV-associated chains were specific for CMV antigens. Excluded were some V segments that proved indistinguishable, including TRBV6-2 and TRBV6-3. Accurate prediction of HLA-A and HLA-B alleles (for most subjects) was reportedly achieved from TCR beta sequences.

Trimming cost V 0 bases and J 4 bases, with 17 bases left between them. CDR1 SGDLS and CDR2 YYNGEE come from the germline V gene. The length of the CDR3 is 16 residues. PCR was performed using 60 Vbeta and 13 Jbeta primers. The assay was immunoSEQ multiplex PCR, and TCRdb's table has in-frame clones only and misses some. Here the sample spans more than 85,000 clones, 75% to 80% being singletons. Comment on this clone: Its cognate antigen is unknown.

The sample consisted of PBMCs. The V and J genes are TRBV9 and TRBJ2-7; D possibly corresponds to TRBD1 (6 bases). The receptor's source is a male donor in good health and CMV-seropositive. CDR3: CASSVGGLAESYEQYF. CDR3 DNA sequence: TGTGCCAGCAGCGTAGGGGGGCTAGCCGAGAGTTACGAGCAGTACTTC.